The rows below give T cell receptor beta chains drawn from one sample of a study of response to subunit inactivated influenza vaccine. TCRdb reprocessed the RT-PCR reads with MiXCR, giving one entry per CDR3 protein. Altogether approximately 680,000 distinct CDR3 sequences are present, 15% to 18% being singletons, with the ten largest covering 11%. Source: PBMCs from blood, taken about 11 days after vaccination. Source of these receptors: a man aged 45-65 years who received an inactivated influenza vaccine. CDR3s leave out the opening cysteine and the closing phenylalanine or tryptophan. Expanded clones are given a class, and other clones once, few, many or no size at all.

V: TRBV3-1
size: few
J: TRBJ2-7
CDR3: ASSDHLYEQY

V: TRBV5-1
size: few
J: TRBJ2-3
CDR3: ASSSSGFTDTQY

V: TRBV27
size: NA
J: TRBJ2-1
CDR3: ASSSMGLATYNEQF

V: TRBV28
size: NA
J: TRBJ2-1
CDR3: ASSLVALQSYNEQF

V: TRBV7-2
size: NA
J: TRBJ2-1
CDR3: ASGGLAGNEQF

V: TRBV20-1
size: NA
J: TRBJ2-3
CDR3: SARGGGVTADTQY

V: TRBV11-2
size: few
J: TRBJ2-1
CDR3: ASSRLAGNNEQF

V: TRBV5-5
size: few
J: TRBJ1-5
CDR3: ASSPWTGDNQPQH

V: TRBV7-2
size: NA
J: TRBJ1-1
CDR3: ASARNLGQLGEAF

V: TRBV29-1
size: NA
J: TRBJ2-7
CDR3: SVVFPGQVDYEQY

V: TRBV4-1
size: NA
J: TRBJ1-3
CDR3: ASSQVQGSHTIY

V: TRBV4-2
size: NA
J: TRBJ2-1
CDR3: ASSQYRETYNEQF

V: TRBV20-1
size: few
J: TRBJ2-1
CDR3: SAPPPGPSYNEQF

V: TRBV5-1
size: NA
J: TRBJ2-3
CDR3: ASSSRDPRDTQY

V: TRBV20-1
size: few
J: TRBJ2-5
CDR3: SARRRLGLAGTSETQY

V: TRBV11-1
size: NA
J: TRBJ2-1
CDR3: ASSLAYGKREGRYNEQF

V: TRBV4-3
size: few
J: TRBJ1-4
CDR3: ASSARQATNEKLF

V: TRBV27
size: few
J: TRBJ2-1
CDR3: ASHRGVSSYNEQF

V: TRBV7-2
size: NA
J: TRBJ1-1
CDR3: ASSLASRVGTEAF

V: TRBV28
size: NA
J: TRBJ2-2
CDR3: ASSLLGSGTGELF

V: TRBV7-9
size: NA
J: TRBJ1-1
CDR3: ASRQTGGLNTEAF

V: TRBV6-1
size: few
J: TRBJ2-7
CDR3: ASSEPRGIEQY

V: TRBV3-1
size: many
J: TRBJ2-7
CDR3: ASSRQIPRGIRSYEQY

V: TRBV11-2
size: many
J: TRBJ2-2
CDR3: ASSLMEAGTGELF

V: TRBV29-1
size: NA
J: TRBJ2-1
CDR3: SVVVGSYNEQF